In this sample, the clone carrying this T cell receptor (beta chain) turned up a few times. This record comes from a study of technical replicates of blood from a handful of donors. There are 15 residues in the CDR3. The ends lost 5 bases at V and 6 bases at J; junction bases unmatched: 3. Germline V gene lookup returns CDR1 SGHNT and CDR2 YENEEA. Repertoires were generated with immunoSEQ multiplex PCR, while TCRdb's copy carries only in-frame clones and drops some. The sample records 72,000 or so clones, around 96% being singletons. The sequence was collected from a human donor in good health. The J gene is TRBJ2-1, the V gene TRBV11-3; 14 bases line up with TRBD2. Sequencing was done on a sample of T cells isolated from PBMCs. The CDR3 is CASSPGTSGSNEQFF. CDR3 coding DNA: TGTGCCAGCAGCCCCGGGACTAGCGGGAGCAATGAGCAGTTCTTC.